A selection of T cell receptor beta chains follows, all from one sample in a study of beta chain features in type 1 diabetes. TCRdb's copy holds only in-frame clones and misses some; the assay was immunoSEQ multiplex PCR. Among more than 200,000 clones listed, around 16% were seen once. The sample taken for sequencing was naive CD4+ T cells from blood. All receptors derive from a man aged 30 to 45 with type 1 diabetes. CDR3s include the opening cysteine and the closing phenylalanine or tryptophan. A D gene is named only where the DNA matches it firmly. Expanded clones get a size class; other rows say once, few or many, or leave the size out.

clone size,D gene,J gene,V gene,CDR3 protein,CDR3 DNA
-,TRBD1,TRBJ2-7,TRBV4-1,CASSQPGQGTSYEQYF,TGCGCCAGCAGCCAACCGGGACAGGGGACGTCCTACGAGCAGTACTTC
few,TRBD1,TRBJ2-1,TRBV18,CASSEGHRGKPEQFF,TGTGCCAGCTCGGAGGGGCACAGGGGGAAGCCTGAGCAGTTCTTC
few,-,TRBJ2-7,TRBV29-1,CSVVKGTFTYEQYF,TGCAGCGTTGTAAAAGGGACATTCACCTACGAGCAGTACTTC
-,-,TRBJ2-1,TRBV7-7,CASRPQGFNEQFF,TGTGCTAGCAGACCTCAGGGATTCAATGAGCAGTTCTTC
-,-,TRBJ2-5,TRBV7-9,CASSYGEDVAQYF,TGTGCCAGCAGCTATGGGGAGGATGTTGCCCAGTACTTC
-,-,TRBJ2-7,TRBV18,CASSPQIYEQYF,TGTGCCAGCTCACCACAGATCTACGAGCAGTACTTC
-,-,TRBJ2-7,TRBV7-2,CASSLGQGHRGQYF,TGTGCCAGCAGCTTAGGTCAGGGACATCGAGGGCAGTACTTC
-,-,TRBJ2-2,TRBV6-6,CASSYGGNTGELFF,TGTGCCAGCAGTTACGGTGGCAACACCGGGGAGCTGTTTTTT
-,-,TRBJ2-7,TRBV29-1,CSVGGRVMYEQYF,TGCAGCGTTGGGGGTCGCGTTATGTACGAGCAGTACTTC
few,TRBD2,TRBJ2-5,TRBV7-2,CASSRTSGQETQYF,TGTGCCAGCAGTCGGACTAGCGGTCAAGAGACCCAGTACTTC
few,-,TRBJ2-3,TRBV29-1,CSVDAVPGLSTDTQYF,TGCAGCGTTGATGCGGTTCCGGGGCTAAGCACAGATACGCAGTATTTT
few,TRBD2,TRBJ2-1,TRBV6-4,CASSHGTSLAEQFF,TGTGCCAGCAGCCATGGGACTAGCCTCGCCGAGCAGTTCTTC
-,-,TRBJ2-5,TRBV6-5,CASSYGLGETQYF,TGTGCCAGCAGTTACGGGTTGGGAGAGACCCAGTACTTC
few,TRBD1,TRBJ1-2,TRBV7-2,CASSLTGRSYYGYTF,TGTGCCAGCAGCTTGACAGGGAGGAGTTACTATGGCTACACCTTC
-,-,TRBJ2-1,TRBV30,CASKHRRAYNEQFF,TGTGCCTCCAAACACAGGAGAGCCTACAATGAGCAGTTCTTC
-,-,TRBJ2-1,TRBV28,CASSLSGNEQFF,TGTGCCAGCAGTTTATCGGGCAATGAGCAGTTCTTC
few,-,TRBJ2-7,TRBV29-1,CSASMGDEQYF,TGCAGCGCCTCGATGGGGGACGAGCAGTACTTC
few,-,TRBJ1-2,TRBV6-5,CASSRVGTVVPYTF,TGTGCCAGCAGCAGAGTTGGGACGGTCGTCCCCTACACCTTC
-,TRBD1,TRBJ1-1,TRBV15,CATNTDRGKNTEAFF,TGTGCCACCAACACTGACAGGGGGAAGAACACTGAAGCTTTCTTT
-,-,TRBJ2-1,TRBV5-4,CASRSGSSYNEQFF,TGTGCCAGCAGGTCTGGGAGCTCCTACAATGAGCAGTTCTTC
many,-,TRBJ2-5,TRBV29-1,CSVKIQETQYF,TGCAGCGTGAAGATACAAGAGACCCAGTACTTC
-,-,TRBJ2-1,TRBV20-1,CSARDSGGQFF,TGCAGTGCTAGAGACAGCGGCGGGCAGTTCTTC
-,-,TRBJ2-3,TRBV28,CASSFPLTDTQYF,TGTGCCAGCAGTTTCCCCCTCACAGATACGCAGTATTTT
-,-,TRBJ2-7,TRBV9,CASSKGREEQYF,TGTGCCAGCAGCAAGGGACGGGAGGAGCAGTACTTC
-,-,TRBJ2-7,TRBV28,CASMAGIGYEQYF,TGTGCCAGCATGGCAGGGATCGGGTACGAGCAGTACTTC
-,-,TRBJ2-7,TRBV7-2,CASSSHWGAYEQYF,TGTGCCAGCAGCTCCCATTGGGGAGCTTACGAGCAGTACTTC
few,-,TRBJ2-2,TRBV29-1,CSVAFYTGELFF,TGCAGCGTTGCCTTCTACACCGGGGAGCTGTTTTTT
few,-,TRBJ2-1,TRBV6-5,CASSSPGREEQFF,TGTGCCAGCAGTTCCCCGGGACGCGAGGAGCAGTTCTTC
few,-,TRBJ2-1,TRBV28,CASSLAGEQFF,TGTGCCAGCAGTTTAGCGGGTGAGCAGTTCTTC
once,-,TRBJ1-3,TRBV30,CAWSAGSHSGNTIYF,TGTGCCTGGAGTGCAGGGTCTCACTCTGGAAACACCATATATTTT
-,-,TRBJ2-5,TRBV7-2,CASSERETQYF,TGTGCCAGCAGCGAGAGGGAGACCCAGTACTTC
few,-,TRBJ1-2,TRBV30,CAWSKWTDAGYGYTF,TGTGCCTGGAGCAAGTGGACGGACGCTGGCTATGGCTACACCTTC
-,-,TRBJ2-1,TRBV5-1,CASSLRPGSYNEQFF,TGCGCCAGCAGCTTGAGACCCGGCTCCTACAATGAGCAGTTCTTC
few,TRBD2,TRBJ2-1,TRBV15,CATSRESGSSSYNEQFF,TGTGCCACCAGCAGAGAGAGCGGGAGTAGCTCCTACAATGAGCAGTTCTTC
-,-,TRBJ1-2,TRBV30,CAWSVLAAYGYTF,TGTGCCTGGAGTGTTTTGGCGGCCTATGGCTACACCTTC
-,-,TRBJ2-7,TRBV7-2,CASSSGYGQSYEQYF,TGTGCCAGCAGCTCGGGCTACGGACAGAGCTACGAGCAGTACTTC
few,-,TRBJ1-2,TRBV29-1,CSASGATNYGYTF,TGCAGCGCCTCAGGGGCTACTAACTATGGCTACACCTTC
-,-,TRBJ1-3,TRBV29-1,CSVEESWGGNTIYF,TGCAGCGTTGAAGAATCGTGGGGCGGCAACACCATATATTTT
few,-,TRBJ1-1,TRBV9,CASSVTPGSIGVAFF,TGTGCCAGCAGCGTCACCCCGGGCTCAATAGGGGTGGCTTTCTTT
-,-,TRBJ2-1,TRBV28,CASTFGRASYNEQFF,TGTGCCAGCACCTTCGGGCGGGCCTCCTACAATGAGCAGTTCTTC
few,-,TRBJ1-2,TRBV11-2,CASSLEMGGYTF,TGTGCCAGCAGCTTAGAGATGGGAGGCTACACCTTC
few,TRBD1,TRBJ2-7,TRBV7-2,CASSSSRTQGAKQYF,TGTGCCAGCAGCTCTTCCCGGACCCAGGGGGCGAAACAGTACTTC
-,TRBD2,TRBJ2-5,TRBV30,CAWSVGGQETQYF,TGTGCCTGGAGTGTGGGGGGGCAAGAGACCCAGTACTTC
few,-,TRBJ2-2,TRBV14,CASSQRLTGELFF,TGTGCCAGCAGCCAAAGACTAACCGGGGAGCTGTTTTTT